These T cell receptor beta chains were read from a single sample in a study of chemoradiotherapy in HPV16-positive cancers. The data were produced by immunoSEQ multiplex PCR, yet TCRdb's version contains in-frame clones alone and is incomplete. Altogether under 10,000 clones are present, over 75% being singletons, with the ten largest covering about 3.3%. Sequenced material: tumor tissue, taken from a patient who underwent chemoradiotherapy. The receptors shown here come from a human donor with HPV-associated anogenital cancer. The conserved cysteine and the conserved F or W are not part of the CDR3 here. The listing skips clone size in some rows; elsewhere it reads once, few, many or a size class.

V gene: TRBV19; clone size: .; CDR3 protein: ASSIRGSSYNSPLH
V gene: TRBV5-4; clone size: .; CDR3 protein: ASSPSTAGGLDTQY
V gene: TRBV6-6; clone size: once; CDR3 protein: ASSQIVRAAQY
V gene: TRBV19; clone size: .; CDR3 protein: ASSIQGFSGNTIY
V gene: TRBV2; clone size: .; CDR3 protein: ASRTGENSPLH
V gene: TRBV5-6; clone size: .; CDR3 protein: ASSRRGAQY
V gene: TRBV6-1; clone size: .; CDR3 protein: ASSPQGMGRQY
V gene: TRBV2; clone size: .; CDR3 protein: ASSLYNAGENGYT
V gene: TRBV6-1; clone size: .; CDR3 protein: ASSVETSNQPQH
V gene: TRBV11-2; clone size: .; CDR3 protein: ASSLREGYTGELF
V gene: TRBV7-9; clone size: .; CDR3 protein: ASSLAGSGGST
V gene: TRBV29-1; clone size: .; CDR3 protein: SATGRGARTDTQY
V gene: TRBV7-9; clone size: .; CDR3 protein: ASSLGGRQDQLF
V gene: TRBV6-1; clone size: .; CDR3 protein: ASREAGRETQY
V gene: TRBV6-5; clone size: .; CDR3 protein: ASSLIGSGNTIY
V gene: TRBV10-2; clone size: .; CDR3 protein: ASSESSNQPQH
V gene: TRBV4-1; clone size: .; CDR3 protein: ASSQDSPAGTLV
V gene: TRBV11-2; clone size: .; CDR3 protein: ASSLGRGDEQF
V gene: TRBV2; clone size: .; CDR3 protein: ASSGDSYGYT
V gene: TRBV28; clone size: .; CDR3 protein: ASSSPGAYYGYT
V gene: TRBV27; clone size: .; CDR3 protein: ASSESRGGDTQY
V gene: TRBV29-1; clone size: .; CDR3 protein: SVEGQNTGELF
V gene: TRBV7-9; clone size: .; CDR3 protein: ASSWVSTGELF
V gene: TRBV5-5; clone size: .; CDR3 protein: ASSGGTSGGAAETQY
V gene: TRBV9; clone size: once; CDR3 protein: ASSASTSETYNRRETQY